Listed here is a single T cell receptor (beta chain). This sample is part of a study of CD8 T cells in Susac syndrome. In blood CD8+ and CD4+ T cells, TCR beta underwent sequencing. RNA amounts of about 0.5 to 1 ug underwent reverse transcription with random hexamers. A single record per CDR3 protein comes from TCRdb applying MiXCR to the immunoSEQ multiplex PCR reads. The sample contains some 200,000 distinct CDR3 sequences, 95% of which appear only once. Sequencing was carried out using CD4+ T cells from PBMCs. The sequence was obtained from a human donor with multiple sclerosis.

The chain's CDR3 is CASSRGGGKYGYTF. The CDR3 DNA follows: TGTGCCAGCAGCCGTGGGGGGGGCAAGTATGGCTACACCTTC. J is TRBJ1-2 and V is TRBV27; maybe TRBD1 (6 bases). CDR3 length equals 14 residues. The V gene lost 6 bases and the J gene lost 5 bases, with 16 bases spanning the gap. Germline-derived CDR1 and CDR2 are MNHEY and SMNVEV (reference sequence).